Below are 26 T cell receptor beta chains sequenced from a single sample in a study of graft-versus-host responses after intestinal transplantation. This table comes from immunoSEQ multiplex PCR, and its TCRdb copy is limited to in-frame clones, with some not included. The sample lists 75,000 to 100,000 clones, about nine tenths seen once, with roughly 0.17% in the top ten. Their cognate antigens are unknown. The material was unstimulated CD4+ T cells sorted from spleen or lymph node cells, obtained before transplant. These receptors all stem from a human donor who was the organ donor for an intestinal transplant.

As DNA, the CDR3 is TGTGCCAGCAGCCCAAGGGGGACAGAGCAGTTCTTC. It specifies CASSPRGTEQFF. The chain carries TRBV5-4 and TRBJ2-1; tentative D call: TRBD1 (6 bases). The CDR3 is made up of 12 amino acids. The ends were cut back, 4 bases at V and 10 bases at J, with 12 bases in the middle. Germline loops: CDR1 SGHNT, CDR2 YYREEE (reference sequence).

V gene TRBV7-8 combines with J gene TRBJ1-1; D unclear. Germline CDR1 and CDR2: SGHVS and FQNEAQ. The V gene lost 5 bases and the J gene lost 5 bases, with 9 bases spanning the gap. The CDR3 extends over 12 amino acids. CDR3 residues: CASSARSTEAFF. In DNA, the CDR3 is TGTGCCAGCAGCGCCAGAAGTACTGAAGCTTTCTTT. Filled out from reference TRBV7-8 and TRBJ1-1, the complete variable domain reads GAGVSQSPRYKVAKRGQDVALRCDPISGHVSLFWYQQALGQGPEFLTYFQNEAQLDKSGLPSDRFFAERPEGSVSTLKIQRTQQEDSAVYLCASSARSTEAFFGQGTRLTVV.

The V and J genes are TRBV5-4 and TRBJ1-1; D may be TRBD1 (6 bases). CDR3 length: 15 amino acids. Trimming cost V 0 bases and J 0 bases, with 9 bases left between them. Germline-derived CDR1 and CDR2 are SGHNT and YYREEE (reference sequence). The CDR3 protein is CASSLAGTLNTEAFF. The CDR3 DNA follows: TGTGCCAGCAGCTTGGCCGGGACACTGAACACTGAAGCTTTCTTT.

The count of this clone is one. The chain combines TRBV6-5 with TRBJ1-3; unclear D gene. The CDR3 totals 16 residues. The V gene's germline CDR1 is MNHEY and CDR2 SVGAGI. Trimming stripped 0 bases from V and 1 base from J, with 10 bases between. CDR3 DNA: TGTGCCAGCAGTTACTCGACCAGAGGGTCTGGAAACACCATATATTTT. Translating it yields CASSYSTRGSGNTIYF.

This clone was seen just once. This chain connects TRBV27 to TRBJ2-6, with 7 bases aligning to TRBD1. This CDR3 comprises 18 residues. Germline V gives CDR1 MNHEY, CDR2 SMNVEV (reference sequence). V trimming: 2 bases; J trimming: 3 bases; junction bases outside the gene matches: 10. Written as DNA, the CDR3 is TGTGCCAGCAGTTTAAGAGGGGGCAGGGGGATTGGGGCCAACGTCCTGACTTTC. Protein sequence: CASSLRGGRGIGANVLTF.

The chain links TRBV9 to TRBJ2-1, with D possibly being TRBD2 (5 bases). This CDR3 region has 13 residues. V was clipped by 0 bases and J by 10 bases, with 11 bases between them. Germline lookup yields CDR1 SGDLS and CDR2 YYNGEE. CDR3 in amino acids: CASSVDVGEEQFF. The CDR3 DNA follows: TGTGCCAGCAGCGTAGATGTGGGAGAAGAGCAGTTCTTC.

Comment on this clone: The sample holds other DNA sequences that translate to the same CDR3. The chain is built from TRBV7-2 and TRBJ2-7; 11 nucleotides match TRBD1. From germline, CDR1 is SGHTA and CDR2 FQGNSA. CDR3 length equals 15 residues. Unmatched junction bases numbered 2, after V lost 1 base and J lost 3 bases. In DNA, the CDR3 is TGTGCCAGCAGCTTAGGGGGGACAGGGGGCTACGAGCAGTACTTC. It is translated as CASSLGGTGGYEQYF.

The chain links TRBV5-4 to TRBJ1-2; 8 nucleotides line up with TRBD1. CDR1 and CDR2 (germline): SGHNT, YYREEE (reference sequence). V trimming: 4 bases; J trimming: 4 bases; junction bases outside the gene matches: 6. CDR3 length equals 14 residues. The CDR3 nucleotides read TGTGCCAGCAGCGACTGGACAGGGTTCTATGGCTACACCTTC. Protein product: CASSDWTGFYGYTF.

CDR3 region: CASSHIKRQGRSGELFF. The CDR3 DNA sequence: TGTGCCAGCAGCCACATAAAACGACAGGGGAGATCCGGGGAGCTGTTTTTT. The gene calls are TRBV7-2 and TRBJ2-2, with 8 bases lining up with TRBD1. The CDR3 totals 17 residues. CDR1 and CDR2 (germline): SGHTA, FQGNSA. Trimming removed 5 bases from V and 6 bases from J; junction bases left unmatched: 14.

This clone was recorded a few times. CDR3 DNA: TGTGCCAGCTCACCCCGGGACAGGGGTAGCTATGGCTACACCTTC. Its protein product is CASSPRDRGSYGYTF. The V and J genes are TRBV18 and TRBJ1-2; 10 bases are a match to TRBD1. The CDR3 extends over 15 amino acids. J gave up 4 bases and V 3 bases, and 5 bases lay outside the gene matches. Germline V gene lookup returns CDR1 KGHSH and CDR2 LQKENI.

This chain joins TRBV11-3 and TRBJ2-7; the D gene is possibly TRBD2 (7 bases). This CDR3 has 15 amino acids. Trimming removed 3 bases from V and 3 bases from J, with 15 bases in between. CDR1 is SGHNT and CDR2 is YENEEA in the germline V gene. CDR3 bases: TGTGCCAGCAGCTTGAGAGGGGGGGCCGGCTACGAGCAGTACTTC. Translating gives CASSLRGGAGYEQYF.

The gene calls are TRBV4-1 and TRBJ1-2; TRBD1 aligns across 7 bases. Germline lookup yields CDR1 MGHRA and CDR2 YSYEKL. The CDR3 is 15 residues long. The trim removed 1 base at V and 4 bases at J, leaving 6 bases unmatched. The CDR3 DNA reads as TGCGCCAGCAGCCAAGTAGACAGGGAAGGCTATGGCTACACCTTC. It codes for CASSQVDREGYGYTF.

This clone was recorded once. The CDR3 region is CAWRKRGESTEAFF. DNA of the CDR3: TGTGCCTGGAGGAAAAGGGGCGAGAGCACTGAAGCTTTCTTT. The V and J genes are TRBV30 and TRBJ1-1; D possibly corresponds to TRBD1 (5 bases). With 3 bases removed from V and 4 bases from J, the gap between germline ends came to 15 bases. The CDR3 loop spans 14 amino acids. Germline V gene sequence: CDR1 GTSNPN, CDR2 SVGIG (reference sequence).

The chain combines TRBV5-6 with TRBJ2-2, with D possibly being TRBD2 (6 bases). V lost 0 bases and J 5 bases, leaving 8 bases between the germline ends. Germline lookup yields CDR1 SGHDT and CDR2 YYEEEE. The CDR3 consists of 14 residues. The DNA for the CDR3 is TGTGCCAGCAGCTTGGCTCTAGCGACCGGGGAGCTGTTTTTT. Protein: CASSLALATGELFF.

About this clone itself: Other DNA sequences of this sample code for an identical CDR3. The CDR3, as DNA: TGTGCCAGCAGCTTAAGCGAGACCCAGTACTTC. It yields the protein CASSLSETQYF. The chain recombines TRBV7-2 with TRBJ2-5; no firm D call. In germline, CDR1 is SGHTA, CDR2 FQGNSA. The CDR3 loop spans 11 amino acids. V was cut by 2 bases and J by 5 bases, with 3 bases left in between.

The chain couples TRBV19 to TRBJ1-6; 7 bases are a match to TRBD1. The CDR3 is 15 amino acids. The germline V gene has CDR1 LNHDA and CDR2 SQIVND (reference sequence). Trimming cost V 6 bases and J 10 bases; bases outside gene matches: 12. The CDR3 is CASRVTGYGMSPLHF. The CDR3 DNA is TGTGCCAGTAGGGTGACAGGGTATGGTATGTCACCCCTCCACTTT.

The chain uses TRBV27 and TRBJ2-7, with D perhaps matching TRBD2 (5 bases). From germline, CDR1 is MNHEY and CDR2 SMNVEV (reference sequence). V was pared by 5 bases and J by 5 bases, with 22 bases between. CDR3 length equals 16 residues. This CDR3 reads CASSPSGNRPRHEQYF. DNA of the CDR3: TGTGCCAGCAGTCCGTCCGGGAATCGTCCGCGCCACGAGCAGTACTTC.

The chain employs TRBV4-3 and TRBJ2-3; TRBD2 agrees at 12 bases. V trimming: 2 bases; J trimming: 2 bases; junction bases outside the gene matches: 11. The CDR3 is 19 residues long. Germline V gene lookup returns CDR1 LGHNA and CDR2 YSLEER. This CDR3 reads CASSQSPSGGVGLTDTQYF. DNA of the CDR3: TGCGCCAGCAGCCAATCACCTAGCGGGGGGGTAGGGCTCACAGATACGCAGTATTTT.

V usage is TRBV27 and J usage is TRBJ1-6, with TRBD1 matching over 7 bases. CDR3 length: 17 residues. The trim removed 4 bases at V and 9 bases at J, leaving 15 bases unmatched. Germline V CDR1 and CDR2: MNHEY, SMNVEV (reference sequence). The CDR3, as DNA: TGTGCCAGCAGTTCCACTCCCGGGACAGCAATATCTTCACCCCTCCACTTT. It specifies CASSSTPGTAISSPLHF.

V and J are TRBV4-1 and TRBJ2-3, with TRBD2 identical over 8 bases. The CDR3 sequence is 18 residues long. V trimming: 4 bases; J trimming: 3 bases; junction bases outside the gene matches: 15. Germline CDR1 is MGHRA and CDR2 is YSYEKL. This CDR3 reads CASSPLFRGGVRTDTQYF. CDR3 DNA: TGCGCCAGCAGCCCCTTATTTCGGGGGGGAGTGCGGACAGATACGCAGTATTTT.

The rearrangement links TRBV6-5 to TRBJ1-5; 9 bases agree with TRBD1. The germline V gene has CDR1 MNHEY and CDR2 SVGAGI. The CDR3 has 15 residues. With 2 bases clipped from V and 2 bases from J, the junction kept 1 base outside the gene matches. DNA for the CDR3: TGTGCCAGCAGTTACCGGGACAGGGGCAATCAGCCCCAGCATTTT. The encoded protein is CASSYRDRGNQPQHF.

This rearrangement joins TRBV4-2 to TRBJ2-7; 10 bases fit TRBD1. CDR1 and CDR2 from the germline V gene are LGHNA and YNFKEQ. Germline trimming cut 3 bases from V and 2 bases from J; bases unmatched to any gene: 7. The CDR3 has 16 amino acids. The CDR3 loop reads CASSQAGTGDAYEQYF. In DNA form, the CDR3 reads TGTGCCAGCAGCCAGGCCGGGACAGGGGATGCCTACGAGCAGTACTTC.

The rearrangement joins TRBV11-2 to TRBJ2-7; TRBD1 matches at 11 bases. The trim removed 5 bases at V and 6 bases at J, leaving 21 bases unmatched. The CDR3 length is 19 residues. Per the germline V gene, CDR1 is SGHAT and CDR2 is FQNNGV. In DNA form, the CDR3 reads TGTGCCAGCAGCGGGACCATCGTGGACAGGGGGCTAAGGTACCGCGAGCAGTACTTC. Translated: CASSGTIVDRGLRYREQYF. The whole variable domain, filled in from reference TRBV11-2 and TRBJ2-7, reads EAGVAQSPRYKIIEKRQSVAFWCNPISGHATLYWYQQILGQGPKLLIQFQNNGVVDDSQLPKDRFSAERLKGVDSTLKIQPAKLEDSAVYLCASSGTIVDRGLRYREQYFGPGTRLTVT.

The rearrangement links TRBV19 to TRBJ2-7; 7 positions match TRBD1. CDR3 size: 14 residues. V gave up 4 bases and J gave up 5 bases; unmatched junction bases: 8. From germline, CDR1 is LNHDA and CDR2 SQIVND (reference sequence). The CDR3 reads CASSNRQGNDEQYF. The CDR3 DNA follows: TGTGCCAGTAGTAATCGACAGGGTAACGACGAGCAGTACTTC.

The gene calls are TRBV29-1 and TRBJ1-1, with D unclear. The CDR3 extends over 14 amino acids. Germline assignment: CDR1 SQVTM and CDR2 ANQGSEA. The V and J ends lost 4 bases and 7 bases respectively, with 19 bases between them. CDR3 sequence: CSVGTSRDSNEAFF. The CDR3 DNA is TGCAGCGTTGGGACCTCACGGGATTCAAATGAAGCTTTCTTT. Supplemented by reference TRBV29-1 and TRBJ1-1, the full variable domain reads SAVISQKPSRDICQRGTSLTIQCQVDSQVTMMFWYRQQPGQSLTLIATANQGSEATYESGFVIDKFPISRPNLTFSTLTVSNMSPEDSSIYLCSVGTSRDSNEAFFGQGTRLTVV.

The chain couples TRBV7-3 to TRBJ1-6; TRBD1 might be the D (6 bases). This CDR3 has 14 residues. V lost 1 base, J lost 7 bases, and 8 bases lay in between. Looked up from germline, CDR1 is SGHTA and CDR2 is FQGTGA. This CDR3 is CASSLNRANSPLHF. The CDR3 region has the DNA TGTGCCAGCAGCTTAAACAGGGCAAATTCACCCCTCCACTTT.